This T cell receptor (beta chain) derives from a study of blood T cell repertoires in COVID-19. About the study: Acute-phase and convalescent COVID-19 samples originated in the United States, Italy and Spain.

CDR3 length: 14 residues. Germline CDR1 and CDR2: MDHEN and SYDVKM. Trimming removed 6 bases from V and 6 bases from J; junction bases left unmatched: 7. In the authors' methods: The assay estimated nucleated cells by amplifying reference gene primers. Here immunoSEQ multiplex PCR was the method, and the copy in TCRdb shows in-frame clones only, minus some. The V and J calls and clone size are taken from that table; D and trimming were inferred from the DNA. The sample comprises fewer than 300,000 clones, more than 65% of which are singletons, and 3.1% rests with the top ten. J is TRBJ1-5 and V is TRBV28; 8 positions match TRBD1. This receptor was identified in a woman aged 18-29 years with acute or convalescent COVID-19. The sequencing sample was made of peripheral blood. CDR3 nucleotide sequence: TGTGCCAGCAGACTGAGACAGGGGAGTCAGCCCCAGCATTTT. Its protein is CASRLRQGSQPQHF.